Listed below are T cell receptor beta chains from one sample, sequenced in a study of blood T cell repertoires in COVID-19. Here immunoSEQ multiplex PCR was the method, and the copy in TCRdb shows in-frame clones only, minus some. The table has 150,000 to 200,000 clones, more than 75% seen once. Sequences were obtained from peripheral blood. The receptors derive from a man younger than 35 with active or convalescent COVID-19. Each CDR3 is given with its conserved first and last residue. The D gene is left open where the match is weak. Clone size appears in some rows only: once, few, many, or a class for an expanded clone.

DNA | CDR3 | D | J | V | size
TGTGCCAGCAGTTTGTCCTCAGTTCGAGGTCGCGACTATGGCTACACCTTC | CASSLSSVRGRDYGYTF | - | TRBJ1-2 | TRBV28 | -
TGTGCCAGCAGCTTAGACCGGTATGAGCAGTTCTTC | CASSLDRYEQFF | - | TRBJ2-1 | TRBV11-3 | -
TGTGCCAGCAGCGTAGAGGGGCTCGACAATGAGCAGTTCTTC | CASSVEGLDNEQFF | - | TRBJ2-1 | TRBV9 | -
TGTGCCAGCAGTCTGTCGTGGGGGGGTGAAAAACTGTTTTTT | CASSLSWGGEKLFF | - | TRBJ1-4 | TRBV27 | few
TGTGCCAGCAGTGCTATGGGGGGGCCCACAGATACGCAGTATTTT | CASSAMGGPTDTQYF | - | TRBJ2-3 | TRBV2 | -
TGTGCCAGCAGCCCCGCTCACCTAAACACTGAAGCTTTCTTT | CASSPAHLNTEAFF | - | TRBJ1-1 | TRBV7-9 | -
TGTGCCAGCAGCGCGGGGCCCCCGGGCCCCACTAGAAGCAATGAGCAGTTCTTC | CASSAGPPGPTRSNEQFF | - | TRBJ2-1 | TRBV5-6 | -
TGTGCCAGCAGTATCTACAGGTCTAGACTCAGCGAGCAGTACTTC | CASSIYRSRLSEQYF | - | TRBJ2-7 | TRBV2 | -
TGTGCCACCAGTGATTACCCGGGACAGGGAAAGACCGGGGAGCTGTTTTTT | CATSDYPGQGKTGELFF | TRBD1 | TRBJ2-2 | TRBV24-1 | -
TGTGCCAGCAGCTTTACTACCGGGACAGGGGCCATCTACAATGAGCAGTTCTTC | CASSFTTGTGAIYNEQFF | TRBD1 | TRBJ2-1 | TRBV2 | -
TGTGCCAGCAGTTTAGGACCGCGGGAAGGCTACACCTTC | CASSLGPREGYTF | - | TRBJ1-2 | TRBV12-3/TRBV12-4 | -
TGTGCCAGCACAGACAGGGTTGTCGGAAACACCATATATTTT | CASTDRVVGNTIYF | TRBD1 | TRBJ1-3 | TRBV25-1 | -
TGTGCCAGCAGTCTCGTTTCGGACAGAGTATATGGCTACACCTTC | CASSLVSDRVYGYTF | - | TRBJ1-2 | TRBV2 | -
TGTGCCAGCAGCCAAGTTTGGACAGGGGGTTCGAACACTGAAGCTTTCTTT | CASSQVWTGGSNTEAFF | TRBD1 | TRBJ1-1 | TRBV4-2 | -
TGTGCCACCAGTGACCTAGCGGGTTACAATGAGCAGTTCTTC | CATSDLAGYNEQFF | TRBD2 | TRBJ2-1 | TRBV24-1 | -
TGTGCCAGTAGTATAACTAGCACCAGCGAGCAGTACTTC | CASSITSTSEQYF | - | TRBJ2-7 | TRBV19 | -
TGTGCCAGCTCACAGGGCGATCAGGGTAGCGGGGACGACCTCGACAATGAGCAGTTCTTC | CASSQGDQGSGDDLDNEQFF | TRBD2 | TRBJ2-1 | TRBV18 | -
TGTGCCAGCAGCTTCAGGGGTCCTCCAGATTCACCCCTCCACTTT | CASSFRGPPDSPLHF | - | TRBJ1-6 | TRBV11-3 | -
TGTGCCAGTAGTATAAATTATAACACTGAAGCTTTCTTT | CASSINYNTEAFF | - | TRBJ1-1 | TRBV19 | -
TGTGCCAGCAGCCAGACAAAGGAGGCCGTGCGCAGCAATCAGCCCCAGCATTTT | CASSQTKEAVRSNQPQHF | - | TRBJ1-5 | TRBV5-4 | once
TGTGCCAGCACCCTGAAGACAGGGGGCACCGGGGAGCTGTTTTTT | CASTLKTGGTGELFF | TRBD1 | TRBJ2-2 | TRBV7-2 | few
TGTGCCAGCAGCCCCTGGGGGGTCTCTAATGAAAAACTGTTTTTT | CASSPWGVSNEKLFF | - | TRBJ1-4 | TRBV28 | few
TGTGCCAGCAGCGTAGGTGGCAGGGGGAGCGAGCAGTACTTC | CASSVGGRGSEQYF | TRBD1 | TRBJ2-7 | TRBV9 | -
TGTGCCAGCAGCGTAGGATCGGGCTCTGGAAACACCATATATTTT | CASSVGSGSGNTIYF | - | TRBJ1-3 | TRBV9 | -
TGCGCCAGCAGCTCGACAGCTGGGGCCAACGTCCTGACTTTC | CASSSTAGANVLTF | - | TRBJ2-6 | TRBV5-1 | -
TGTGCCAGCAGCCAAATGGGGGGGGGCAATGAGCAGTTCTTC | CASSQMGGGNEQFF | TRBD2 | TRBJ2-1 | TRBV3-1/TRBV3-2 | -
TGTGCCAGCAGCCAAGAGGGGAGCGGGGGCAGATATGAAAAACTGTTTTTT | CASSQEGSGGRYEKLFF | - | TRBJ1-4 | TRBV4-2 | -
TGCAGCGTTGGACAGGGGGCAAGCAATCAGCCCCAGCATTTT | CSVGQGASNQPQHF | TRBD1 | TRBJ1-5 | TRBV29-1 | once
TGTGCCAGCAGTTACGCCCAGGAAAATTCACCCCTCCACTTT | CASSYAQENSPLHF | - | TRBJ1-6 | TRBV6-5 | -
TGTGCCAGCAGCTTAGGGGACATCTCCTACGAGCAGTACTTC | CASSLGDISYEQYF | - | TRBJ2-7 | TRBV13 | once
TGTGCCACCAGCAGAGCCAGCGGGGGCCCCCATCAAGAGACCCAGTACTTC | CATSRASGGPHQETQYF | TRBD2 | TRBJ2-5 | TRBV15 | -
TGTGCCAGCAGCCTCCGCGGGTACGAGCAGTACTTC | CASSLRGYEQYF | - | TRBJ2-7 | TRBV3-1/TRBV3-2 | -
TGTGCCAGCAGCTCCCCGGGGGCGGGAGTTGCCTCCTACAATGAGCAGTTCTTC | CASSSPGAGVASYNEQFF | - | TRBJ2-1 | TRBV7-2 | -
TGCGCCAGCAGCTTGACAAGTAATTCACCCCTCCACTTT | CASSLTSNSPLHF | - | TRBJ1-6 | TRBV5-1 | -
TGTGCTAGTGGTTTGCCCGTTGGAGGAGCCAAAAACATTCAGTACTTC | CASGLPVGGAKNIQYF | - | TRBJ2-4 | TRBV12-5 | -
TGTGCCAGCAGTATACTAGAGAGTAGGAACACTGAAGCTTTCTTT | CASSILESRNTEAFF | - | TRBJ1-1 | TRBV6-5 | -
TGTGCCAGCAGTCCCCGGGGGAAGGCTGAAGCTTTCTTT | CASSPRGKAEAFF | - | TRBJ1-1 | TRBV6-2/TRBV6-3 | -
TGTGCCAGCAGTTTATCATTCGACAGGTTTCCCTACGAGCAGTACTTC | CASSLSFDRFPYEQYF | - | TRBJ2-7 | TRBV27 | few
TGTGCCACCAGTGCGGCGGGACAAGAGACCCAGTACTTC | CATSAAGQETQYF | - | TRBJ2-5 | TRBV24-1 | -
TGTGCCAGCAGGTACACCCCCGGGTACACCGGGGAGCTGTTTTTT | CASRYTPGYTGELFF | - | TRBJ2-2 | TRBV2 | -
TGTGCCAGCAGCCCTACAGGAACAGATACGCAGTATTTT | CASSPTGTDTQYF | - | TRBJ2-3 | TRBV3-1/TRBV3-2 | -
TGTGCCAGCAGCCAACTAGCGGGAGATTACGAGCAGTACTTC | CASSQLAGDYEQYF | TRBD2 | TRBJ2-7 | TRBV4-2 | -
TGTGCCAGCAGCGAGACAGGTTCTAACTATGGCTACACCTTC | CASSETGSNYGYTF | - | TRBJ1-2 | TRBV28 | -
TGTGCCAGCAGCTTAGTAGGACAGGGGGGCAATCAGCCCCAGCATTTT | CASSLVGQGGNQPQHF | TRBD1 | TRBJ1-5 | TRBV7-2 | -
TGTGCCAGCAGCAACATAAATAATCAGCCCCAGCATTTT | CASSNINNQPQHF | - | TRBJ1-5 | TRBV28 | -